This TCR beta chain originates from a study of T cells in Graves' hyperthyroidism and ophthalmopathy. Study findings and constraints: In simple terms, a model built on 13 V-J features told ophthalmopathy apart from stable hyperthyroidism. Blood held most thyroid clonotypes expanded above 0.001 frequency.

CDR1 SNHLY and CDR2 FYNNEI come from the germline V gene. This CDR3 comprises 15 residues. V trimming: 7 bases; J trimming: 1 base; junction bases outside the gene matches: 7. Subjects aged 18 to 65 presented with newly diagnosed hyperthyroidism of less than 2 months' duration. Many counts were recorded for this clonotype. What it binds is unknown. RNA transcripts yielded amplified TCR beta CDR3 regions. First-round RT-PCR of the TCR CDR3 relied on the HTBI primer set. TCRdb re-derived calls from the multiplex PCR reads in MiXCR, one entry per CDR3 protein. This table has some 690,000 distinct CDR3 sequences, around 15% appearing once.

The sequence was collected from a man aged 45-60 years with Graves' hyperthyroidism. The sample comprised blood. The V and J genes are TRBV2 and TRBJ2-1; the match to TRBD2 covers 7 bases. The CDR3 nucleotides read TGTGCCAGCACCGTAGGGGACTATTCCTACAATGAGCAGTTCTTC. Protein product: CASTVGDYSYNEQFF.